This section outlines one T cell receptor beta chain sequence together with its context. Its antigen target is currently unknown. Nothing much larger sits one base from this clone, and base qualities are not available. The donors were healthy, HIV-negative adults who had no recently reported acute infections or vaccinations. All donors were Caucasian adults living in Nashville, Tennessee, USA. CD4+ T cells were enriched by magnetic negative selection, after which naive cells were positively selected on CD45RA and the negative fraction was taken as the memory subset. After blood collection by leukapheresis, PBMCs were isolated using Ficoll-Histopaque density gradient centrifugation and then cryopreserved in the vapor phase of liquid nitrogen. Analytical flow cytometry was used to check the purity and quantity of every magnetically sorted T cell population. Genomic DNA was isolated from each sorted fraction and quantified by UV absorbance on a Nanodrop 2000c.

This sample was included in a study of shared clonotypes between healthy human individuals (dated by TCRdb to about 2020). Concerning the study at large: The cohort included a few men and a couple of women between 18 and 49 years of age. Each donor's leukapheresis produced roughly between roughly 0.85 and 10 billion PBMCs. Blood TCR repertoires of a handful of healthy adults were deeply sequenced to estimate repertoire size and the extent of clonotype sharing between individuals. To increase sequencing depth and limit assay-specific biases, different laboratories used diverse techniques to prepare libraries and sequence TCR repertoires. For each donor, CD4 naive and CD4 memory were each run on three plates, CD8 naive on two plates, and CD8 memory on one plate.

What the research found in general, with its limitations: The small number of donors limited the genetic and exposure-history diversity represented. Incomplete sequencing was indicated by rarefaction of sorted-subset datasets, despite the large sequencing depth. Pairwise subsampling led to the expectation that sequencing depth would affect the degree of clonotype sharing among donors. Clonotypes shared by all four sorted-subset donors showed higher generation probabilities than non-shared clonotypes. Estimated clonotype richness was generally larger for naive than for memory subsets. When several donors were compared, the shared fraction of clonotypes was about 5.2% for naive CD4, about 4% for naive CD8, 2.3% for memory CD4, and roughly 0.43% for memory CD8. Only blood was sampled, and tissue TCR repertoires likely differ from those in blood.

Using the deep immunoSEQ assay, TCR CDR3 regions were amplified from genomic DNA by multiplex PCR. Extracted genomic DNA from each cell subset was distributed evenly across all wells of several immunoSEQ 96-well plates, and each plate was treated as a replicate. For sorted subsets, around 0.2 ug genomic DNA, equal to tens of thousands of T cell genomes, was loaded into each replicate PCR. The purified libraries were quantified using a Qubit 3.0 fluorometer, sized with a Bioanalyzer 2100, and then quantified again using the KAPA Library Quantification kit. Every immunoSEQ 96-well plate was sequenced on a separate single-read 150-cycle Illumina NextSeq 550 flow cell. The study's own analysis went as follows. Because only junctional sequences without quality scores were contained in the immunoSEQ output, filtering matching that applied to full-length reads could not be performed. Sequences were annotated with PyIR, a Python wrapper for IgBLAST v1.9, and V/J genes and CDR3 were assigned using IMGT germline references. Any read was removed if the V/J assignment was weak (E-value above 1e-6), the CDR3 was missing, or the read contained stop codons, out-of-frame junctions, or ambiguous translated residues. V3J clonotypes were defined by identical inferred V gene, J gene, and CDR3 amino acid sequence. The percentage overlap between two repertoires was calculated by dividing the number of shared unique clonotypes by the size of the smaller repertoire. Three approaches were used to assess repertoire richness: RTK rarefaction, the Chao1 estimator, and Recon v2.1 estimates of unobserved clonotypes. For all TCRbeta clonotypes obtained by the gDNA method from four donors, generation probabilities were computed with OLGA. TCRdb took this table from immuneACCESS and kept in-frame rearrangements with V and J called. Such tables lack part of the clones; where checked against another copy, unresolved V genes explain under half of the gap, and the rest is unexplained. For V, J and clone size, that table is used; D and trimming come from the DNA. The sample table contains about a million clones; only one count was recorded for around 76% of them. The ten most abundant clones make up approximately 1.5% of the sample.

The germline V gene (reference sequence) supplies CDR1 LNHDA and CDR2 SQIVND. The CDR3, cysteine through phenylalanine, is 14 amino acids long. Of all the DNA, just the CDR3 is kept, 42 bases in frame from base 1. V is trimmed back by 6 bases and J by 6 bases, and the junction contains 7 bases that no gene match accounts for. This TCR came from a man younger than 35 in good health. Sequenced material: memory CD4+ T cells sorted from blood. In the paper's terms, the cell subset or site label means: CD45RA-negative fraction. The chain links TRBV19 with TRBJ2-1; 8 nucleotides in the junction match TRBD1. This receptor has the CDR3 CASSLTGGTNEQFF. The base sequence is TGTGCCAGTAGCCTAACAGGGGGTACCAATGAGCAGTTCTTC.